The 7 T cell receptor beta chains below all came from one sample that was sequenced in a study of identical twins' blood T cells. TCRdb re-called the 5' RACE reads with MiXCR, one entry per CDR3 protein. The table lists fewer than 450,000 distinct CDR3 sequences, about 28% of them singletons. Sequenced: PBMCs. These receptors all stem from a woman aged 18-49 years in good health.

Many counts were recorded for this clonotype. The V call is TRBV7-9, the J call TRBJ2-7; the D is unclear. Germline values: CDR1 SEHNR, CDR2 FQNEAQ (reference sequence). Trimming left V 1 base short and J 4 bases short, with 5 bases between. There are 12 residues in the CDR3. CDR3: CASSLVLYEQYF. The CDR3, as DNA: TGTGCCAGCAGCTTAGTTTTGTACGAGCAGTACTTC.

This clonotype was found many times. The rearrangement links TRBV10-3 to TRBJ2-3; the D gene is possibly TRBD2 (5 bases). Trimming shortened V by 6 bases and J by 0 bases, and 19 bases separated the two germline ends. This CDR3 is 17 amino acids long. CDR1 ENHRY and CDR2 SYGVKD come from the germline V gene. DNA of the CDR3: TGTGCCATCAGGGACGGTTTCGGAGGATCTAGCACAGATACGCAGTATTTT. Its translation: CAIRDGFGGSSTDTQYF.

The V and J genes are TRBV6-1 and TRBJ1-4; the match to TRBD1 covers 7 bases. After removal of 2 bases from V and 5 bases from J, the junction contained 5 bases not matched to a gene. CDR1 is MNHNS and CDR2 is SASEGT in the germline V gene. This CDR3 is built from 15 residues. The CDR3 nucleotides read TGTGCCAGCAGTGAATGGACAGGAAGGAATGAAAAACTGTTTTTT. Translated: CASSEWTGRNEKLFF.

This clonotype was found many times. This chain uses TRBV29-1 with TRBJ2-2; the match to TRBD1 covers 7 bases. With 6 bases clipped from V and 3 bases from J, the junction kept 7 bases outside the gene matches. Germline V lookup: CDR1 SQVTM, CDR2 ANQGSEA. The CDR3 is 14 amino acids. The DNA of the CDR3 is TGCAGCGTCGCTACAGGGGTGGACACCGGGGAGCTGTTTTTT. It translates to CSVATGVDTGELFF.

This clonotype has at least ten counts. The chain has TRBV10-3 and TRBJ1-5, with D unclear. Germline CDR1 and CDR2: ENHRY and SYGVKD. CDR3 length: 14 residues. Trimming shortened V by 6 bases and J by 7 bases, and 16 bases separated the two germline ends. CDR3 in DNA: TGTGCCATCAGCCTTGGAGCAGAACGCCAGCCCCAGCATTTT. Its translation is CAISLGAERQPQHF.

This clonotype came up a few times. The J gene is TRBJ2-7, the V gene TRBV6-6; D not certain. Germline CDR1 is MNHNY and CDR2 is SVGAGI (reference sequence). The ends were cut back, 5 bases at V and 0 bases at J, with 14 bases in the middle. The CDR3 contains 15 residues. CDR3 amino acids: CASSGVGKSSYEQYF. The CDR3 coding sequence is TGTGCCAGCAGTGGAGTAGGGAAGAGCTCCTACGAGCAGTACTTC.

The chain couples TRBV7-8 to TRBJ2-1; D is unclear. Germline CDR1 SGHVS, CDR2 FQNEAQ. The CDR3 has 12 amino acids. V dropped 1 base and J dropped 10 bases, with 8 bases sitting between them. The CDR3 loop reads CASSLGFYEQFF. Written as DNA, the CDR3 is TGTGCCAGCAGCTTAGGGTTCTACGAGCAGTTCTTC. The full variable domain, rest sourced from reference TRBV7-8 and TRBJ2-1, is GAGVSQSPRYKVAKRGQDVALRCDPISGHVSLFWYQQALGQGPEFLTYFQNEAQLDKSGLPSDRFFAERPEGSVSTLKIQRTQQEDSAVYLCASSLGFYEQFFGPGTRLTVL.